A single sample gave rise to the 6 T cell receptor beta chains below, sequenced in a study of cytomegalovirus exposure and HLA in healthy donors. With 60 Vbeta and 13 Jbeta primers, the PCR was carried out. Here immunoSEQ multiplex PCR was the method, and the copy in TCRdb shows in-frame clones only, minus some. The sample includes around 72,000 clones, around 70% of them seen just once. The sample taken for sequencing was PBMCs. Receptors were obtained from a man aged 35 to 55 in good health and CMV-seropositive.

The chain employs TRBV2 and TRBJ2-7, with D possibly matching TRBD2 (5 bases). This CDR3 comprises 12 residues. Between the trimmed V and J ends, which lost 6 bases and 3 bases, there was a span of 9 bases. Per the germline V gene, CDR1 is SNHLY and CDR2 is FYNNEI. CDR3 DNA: TGTGCCAGCAGACGGGGAGACTACGAGCAGTACTTC. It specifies CASRRGDYEQYF.

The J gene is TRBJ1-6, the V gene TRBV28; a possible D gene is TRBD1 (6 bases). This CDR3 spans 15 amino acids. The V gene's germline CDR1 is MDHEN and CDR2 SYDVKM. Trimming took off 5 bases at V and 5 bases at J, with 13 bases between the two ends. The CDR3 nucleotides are TGTGCCAGCAGTCCTACAGGGATAGATAATTCACCCCTCCACTTT. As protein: CASSPTGIDNSPLHF. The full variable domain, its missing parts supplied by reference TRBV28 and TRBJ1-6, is DVKVTQSSRYLVKRTGEKVFLECVQDMDHENMFWYRQDPGLGLRLIYFSYDVKMKEKGDIPEGYSVSREKKERFSLILESASTNQTSMYLCASSPTGIDNSPLHFGNGTRLTVT.

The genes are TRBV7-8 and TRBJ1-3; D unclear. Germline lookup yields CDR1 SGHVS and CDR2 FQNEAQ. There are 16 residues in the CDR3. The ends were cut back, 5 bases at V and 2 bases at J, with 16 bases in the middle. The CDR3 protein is CASSPNREGTGNTIYF. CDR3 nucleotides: TGTGCCAGCAGCCCTAATAGAGAGGGAACTGGAAACACCATATATTTT.

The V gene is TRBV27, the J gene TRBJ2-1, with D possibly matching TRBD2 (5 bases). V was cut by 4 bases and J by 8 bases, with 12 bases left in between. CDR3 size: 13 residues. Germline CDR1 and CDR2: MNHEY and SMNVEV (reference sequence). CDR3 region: CASSSLSGDEQFF. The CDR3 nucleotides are TGTGCCAGCAGTTCCTTATCCGGGGATGAGCAGTTCTTC.

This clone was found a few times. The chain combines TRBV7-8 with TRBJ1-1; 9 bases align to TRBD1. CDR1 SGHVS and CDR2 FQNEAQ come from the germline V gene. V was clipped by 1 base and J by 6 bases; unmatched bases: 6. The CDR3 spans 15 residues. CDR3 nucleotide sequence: TGTGCCAGCAGCTTAGGTGACAGGGGGTTACCTGAAGCTTTCTTT. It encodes CASSLGDRGLPEAFF.

The CDR3 nucleotides read TGTGCCAGCAGCGGGGCTAGCGGGGGTTGGAATGAGCAGTTCTTC. This translates into CASSGASGGWNEQFF. V is TRBV9 and J is TRBJ2-1; 10 bases match TRBD2. The V gene end was trimmed by 3 bases and the J gene end by 7 bases; junction bases not matched to a gene: 7. Germline V CDR1 and CDR2: SGDLS, YYNGEE. This CDR3 is 15 amino acids long.